This TCR beta chain stems from a study of blood T cell repertoires in COVID-19. Study-wide background: The origin of the acute and convalescent COVID-19 samples was the United States, Italy and Spain.

V gave up 6 bases and J gave up 7 bases; unmatched junction bases: 23. CDR1 is MNHNY, CDR2 SVGAGI, per germline (reference sequence). This CDR3 spans 18 amino acids. The protocol was immunoSEQ multiplex PCR, while the TCRdb copy is restricted to in-frame clones and leaves out a portion. The sample shows around 230,000 clones, roughly 87% of them seen only once. The sequencing input was peripheral blood. This receptor was identified in a man in his 60s who had recovered from COVID-19. The chain is built from TRBV6-6 and TRBJ1-2; TRBD1 matches at 7 bases. The CDR3 sequence: CASRRPVLARDSVVGYTF. CDR3 in DNA: TGTGCCAGCAGACGACCCGTCTTAGCCCGGGACAGCGTAGTTGGCTACACCTTC.